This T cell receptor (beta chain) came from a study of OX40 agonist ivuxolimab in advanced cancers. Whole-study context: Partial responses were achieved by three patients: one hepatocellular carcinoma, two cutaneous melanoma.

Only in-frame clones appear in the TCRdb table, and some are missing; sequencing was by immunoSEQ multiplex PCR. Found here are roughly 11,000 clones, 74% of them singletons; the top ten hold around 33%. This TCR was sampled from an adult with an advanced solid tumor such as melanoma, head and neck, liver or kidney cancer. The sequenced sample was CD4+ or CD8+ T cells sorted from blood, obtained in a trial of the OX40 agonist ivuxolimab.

CDR3 nucleotide sequence: TGTGCCAGCAGCTTAGGGACAGGTCACTACAATGAGCAGTTCTTC. Translation: CASSLGTGHYNEQFF. The rearrangement joins TRBV7-3 to TRBJ2-1, with 8 nucleotides matching TRBD1. There are 15 residues in the CDR3. Per germline, CDR1 SGHTA and CDR2 FQGTGA. V gave up 2 bases and J gave up 3 bases; unmatched junction bases: 3. The complete variable domain, with remaining parts taken from reference TRBV7-3 and TRBJ2-1, reads GAGVSQTPSNKVTEKGKYVELRCDPISGHTALYWYRQSLGQGPEFLIYFQGTGAADDSGLPNDRFFAVRPEGSVSTLKIQRTERGDSAVYLCASSLGTGHYNEQFFGPGTRLTVL.